This T cell receptor beta chain appears in the sequencing data of a study of T cells in Graves' hyperthyroidism and ophthalmopathy. Amplified TCR beta CDR3 regions derived from RNA transcripts. First-round RT-PCR of the TCR CDR3 relied on the HTBI primer set. TCRdb re-analysed the multiplex PCR reads in MiXCR, keeping a single row per CDR3 protein. The sample lists 600,000 or so distinct CDR3 sequences, around 46% occurring once. This clonotype was counted at least ten times. This CDR3 has 15 residues. The germline CDR1 and CDR2 sequences are SEHNR and FQNEAQ (reference sequence). V was clipped by 5 bases and J by 4 bases; unmatched bases: 5.

Input material: peripheral blood or thyroid tissue (not recorded which). The origin of this receptor is a young woman with Graves' hyperthyroidism. This rearrangement joins TRBV7-9 to TRBJ2-5, with 12 bases lining up with TRBD2. The CDR3 sequence is CASSASGRAAETQYF. CDR3 in DNA: TGTGCCAGCAGCGCTAGCGGGAGGGCCGCAGAGACCCAGTACTTC.